This T cell receptor beta chain was identified during a study of a mutant IDH1 vaccine in newly diagnosed glioma. Background on the study: Weeks 1, 3, 5, 7, 11, 15, 19 and 23 were when patients received their eight vaccinations. Treated patients were roughly 62% male, around 38% female, mean age approximately 40 years. Patients' prior therapy spanned radiotherapy, temozolomide, or both; most underwent both.

Looked up from germline, CDR1 is MNHNS and CDR2 is SASEGT. This CDR3 is built from 14 residues. Trimming shortened V by 2 bases and J by 10 bases, and 14 bases separated the two germline ends. In regard to this clone: Its antigen remains unidentified.

Some clones are missing from TCRdb's copy, which holds only in-frame ones; the method was immunoSEQ multiplex PCR. The table records roughly 61,000 clones, about four fifths of them present only once. The time point: week 11, during vaccination. Alongside topical imiquimod, each dose of vaccine comprised 300 ug of mutant IDH1 20-mer peptide. New WHO grade 3 or 4 astrocytomas that were IDH1-mutant and ATRX-lost occurred in the donors. This sequence was found in a man aged 50 to 59 with glioma. The V and J genes are TRBV6-1 and TRBJ2-2; possibly TRBD1 or TRBD2 for D (5 bases each). The sequences come from PBMCs, collected from a glioma patient whose treatment included an IDH1 peptide vaccine. The CDR3 sequence is CASSESGAGQELFF. The CDR3, as DNA: TGTGCCAGCAGTGAATCCGGGGCCGGCCAGGAGCTGTTTTTT.